A single sample gave rise to the 31 T cell receptor beta chains below, sequenced in a study of T cells after yellow fever vaccination. TCRdb reanalysed the 5' RACE reads using MiXCR and keeps one entry per CDR3 protein. Of a few hundred thousand distinct CDR3 sequences listed, 12% were seen once; the top ten hold approximately 3.4%. Sequencing was performed on CD4+ T cells sorted from PBMCs, taken 15 days after the yellow fever booster vaccination. The receptors derive from a young man who received the YFV17D yellow fever vaccine.

This clonotype was seen ten or more times. The chain links TRBV4-1 to TRBJ2-7, with 8 bases that match TRBD2. The V gene's germline CDR1 is MGHRA and CDR2 YSYEKL. This CDR3 is 17 amino acids long. The V gene end was trimmed by 1 base and the J gene end by 4 bases; junction bases not matched to a gene: 12. CDR3 sequence reads: CASSQAHPGTRGYEQYV. The CDR3 DNA sequence: TGCGCCAGCAGCCAAGCCCACCCCGGGACTAGAGGATACGAGCAGTACGTC.

In regard to this clonotype: This may come from a read error, since a much larger clone is one base off. This chain joins TRBV4-2 and TRBJ2-7, with 9 bases matching TRBD1. Looked up from germline, CDR1 is LGHNA and CDR2 is YNFKEQ. The CDR3 extends over 16 amino acids. Here the CDR3 reads CSSSRQAGTGNVEQYF. For the CDR3, the DNA is TGTTCCAGCAGCCGACAAGCCGGGACAGGGAATGTGGAGCAGTACTTC.

This clonotype was seen a few times. The V call is TRBV21-1, the J call TRBJ2-6. TRBV21-1 is termed a pseudogene. The CDR3 is 19 residues long. CDR3 residues: CASSNEGWTLGSGANVLTF. CDR3 sequence (DNA): TGTGCCAGCAGCAATGAAGGGTGGACCTTGGGTTCTGGGGCCAACGTCCTGACTTTC.

This clonotype was recorded a few times. The genes are TRBV20-1 and TRBJ2-5; a possible D gene is TRBD1 (6 bases). Trimming removed 1 base at V and 5 bases at J, with 14 bases between. Germline V gene lookup returns CDR1 DFQATT and CDR2 SNEGSKA (reference sequence). This CDR3 has 14 residues. The CDR3 nucleotides are TGCAGTGCTAGAGCCCGGAAGGGGGTTGAGACCCAGTACTTC. It specifies CSARARKGVETQYF.

The chain uses TRBV6-2 or TRBV6-3 and TRBJ2-7; unclear D gene. Trimming pared 2 bases from V and 3 bases from J, leaving 8 bases between. This CDR3 spans 13 amino acids. Germline-derived CDR1 and CDR2 are MNHEY and SVGEGT. The CDR3 DNA reads TGTGCCAGCAGTTACGCAGGAATCTACGAGCAGTACGTC. Amino acid sequence: CASSYAGIYEQYV.

This clonotype was picked up a small number of times. V is TRBV6-2 or TRBV6-3 and J is TRBJ2-3; D is possibly TRBD2 (5 bases). Trimming cost V 2 bases and J 6 bases, with 12 bases left between them. The CDR3 runs to 14 residues. Germline assignment: CDR1 MNHEY and CDR2 SVGEGT. DNA for the CDR3: TGTGCCAGCAGTTACGGGCTAGCCGCGGATACGCAGTATTTT. The encoded protein is CASSYGLAADTQYF.

A few counts support this clonotype. J is TRBJ1-3 and V is TRBV9; 7 bases are a match to TRBD1. The V gene end was trimmed by 2 bases and the J gene end by 0 bases; junction bases not matched to a gene: 2. The CDR3 extends over 15 amino acids. The germline V gene encodes CDR1 SGDLS and CDR2 YYNGEE. The chain's CDR3 is CASSVTGLSGNTIYF. The CDR3 DNA is TGTGCCAGCAGCGTGACAGGGCTCTCTGGAAACACCATATATTTT. Based on the CDR3 plus reference TRBV9 and TRBJ1-3, the full variable domain is DSGVTQTPKHLITATGQRVTLRCSPRSGDLSVYWYQQSLDQGLQFLIQYYNGEERAKGNILERFSAQQFPDLHSELNLSSLELGDSALYFCASSVTGLSGNTIYFGEGSWLTVV.

V gene TRBV24-1 combines with J gene TRBJ1-5; D unclear. Germline V gene sequence: CDR1 KGHDR, CDR2 SFDVKD. The CDR3 is 16 residues long. V shed 4 bases and J shed 4 bases, with 16 bases lying between them. CDR3 residues: CATSDPSASLNQPQHF. The CDR3 nucleotides read TGTGCCACCAGTGACCCCAGTGCGTCACTGAATCAGCCCCAGCATTTT.

This clonotype has more than one count but fewer than ten. The chain is built from TRBV12-3 or TRBV12-4 and TRBJ2-5; 9 bases align to TRBD1. V lost 1 base to trimming and J lost 4 bases; unmatched junction nucleotides: 1. The CDR3 runs 14 residues. CDR3 sequence (DNA): TGTGCCAGCAGTTTAGGGGACAGGGTAGAGACCCAGTACTTC. It translates to CASSLGDRVETQYF.

The rearrangement uses TRBV20-1 and TRBJ1-5, with 7 bases matching TRBD1. The ends lost 2 bases at V and 0 bases at J; junction bases unmatched: 7. CDR3 size: 16 residues. CDR1 DFQATT and CDR2 SNEGSKA come from the germline V gene (reference sequence). Here the CDR3 reads CSARSGGGYSNQPQHF. As DNA, the CDR3 is TGCAGTGCTAGATCAGGGGGGGGATATAGCAATCAGCCCCAGCATTTT.

This clonotype was detected a few times. V and J are TRBV5-8 and TRBJ1-5; TRBD1 aligns across 8 bases. The CDR3 has 16 amino acids. Germline V gene lookup returns CDR1 SGHTS and CDR2 YDEGEE. V gave up 4 bases and J gave up 6 bases; unmatched junction bases: 12. As DNA, the CDR3 is TGTGCCAGCAGCCGGTACATGGGAGGGACAGGTCAGCCCCAGCATTTT. Translating gives CASSRYMGGTGQPQHF.

The chain has TRBV27 and TRBJ2-4; D not certain. Between the trimmed V and J ends, which lost 2 bases and 0 bases, there was a span of 8 bases. The CDR3 extends over 15 amino acids. CDR1 is MNHEY and CDR2 is SMNVEV in the germline V gene (reference sequence). The chain's CDR3 is CASSLGPLAKNIQYF. The CDR3, as DNA: TGTGCCAGCAGTTTAGGGCCCTTAGCCAAAAACATTCAGTACTTC.

In this sample, this clonotype turned up a few times. The chain links TRBV28 to TRBJ1-6; 8 positions match TRBD1. Germline V gene lookup returns CDR1 MDHEN and CDR2 SYDVKM. This CDR3 contains 15 residues. J lost 8 bases, V lost 6 bases, and 9 bases had no gene match. The CDR3 sequence is CASRPGQGSHSPLHF. CDR3 DNA sequence: TGTGCCAGCAGACCCGGACAGGGAAGCCATTCACCCCTCCACTTT.

This clonotype appeared a few times. The chain recombines TRBV5-1 with TRBJ2-1; 13 bases map to TRBD2. Germline trimming cut 0 bases from V and 9 bases from J; bases unmatched to any gene: 9. The germline V gene has CDR1 SGHRS and CDR2 YFSETQ. The CDR3 is 17 amino acids. CDR3 coding DNA: TGCGCCAGCAGCTTGGCACAAACTAGCGGGGGGGCCGGTGAGCAGTTCTTC. Residues: CASSLAQTSGGAGEQFF.

The V and J genes are TRBV12-3 or TRBV12-4 and TRBJ2-5; D remains unclear. V lost 9 bases and J lost 0, with 11 bases in between. This CDR3 spans 13 amino acids. The CDR3 is CASSHWNQETQYF. CDR3 in DNA: TGTGCCAGTTCTCACTGGAACCAAGAGACCCAGTACTTC.

J is TRBJ1-5 and V is TRBV5-1, with a possible D match to TRBD1 (5 bases). Trimming cost V 0 bases and J 6 bases, with 13 bases left between them. Germline-derived CDR1 and CDR2 are SGHRS and YFSETQ. This CDR3 region has 15 residues. The CDR3 DNA is TGCGCCAGCAGCTTGGTACCAGGGCCGGGTCAGCCCCAGCATTTT. This translates into CASSLVPGPGQPQHF.

This clonotype appeared many times. This chain joins TRBV20-1 and TRBJ1-2; 9 nucleotides agree with TRBD1. The CDR3 is 14 amino acids. With 8 bases clipped from V and 5 bases from J, the junction kept 12 bases outside the gene matches. Germline assignment: CDR1 DFQATT and CDR2 SNEGSKA (reference sequence). The CDR3 sequence is CSCAHRGRPYGYTF. The CDR3 bases are TGCAGTTGTGCGCACAGGGGGCGTCCGTATGGCTACACCTTC.

In its sample, this clonotype was seen a few times. The chain links TRBV10-3 to TRBJ1-2, with 9 bases matching TRBD1. Germline CDR1 is ENHRY and CDR2 is SYGVKD. V trimming: 8 bases; J trimming: 7 bases; junction bases outside the gene matches: 11. CDR3 size: 14 residues. CDR3 coding DNA: TGTGCCATCTCCCGGACAGGGGTGACTGGTGGCTACACCTTC. It codes for CAISRTGVTGGYTF.

The chain couples TRBV7-2 to TRBJ2-2; D may be TRBD2 (7 bases). V was clipped by 5 bases and J by 0 bases, with 16 bases between them. This CDR3 is 17 amino acids long. Germline V lookup: CDR1 SGHTA, CDR2 FQGNSA. The CDR3 DNA reads TGTGCCAGCAGCCCGAGGCGGGGGCTATCGAACACCGGGGAGCTGTTTTTT. As protein: CASSPRRGLSNTGELFF.

The rearrangement uses TRBV11-1 and TRBJ2-1; D call uncertain. V lost 3 bases and J lost 7, with 10 bases in between. CDR3 size: 13 residues. Looked up from germline, CDR1 is SGHAT and CDR2 is FQDESV (reference sequence). The CDR3 region has the DNA TGTGCCAGCAGCTTTCAAATGAGGAATGAGCAGTTCTTC. It is translated as CASSFQMRNEQFF.

The chain carries TRBV6-1 and TRBJ1-1, with D possibly matching TRBD1 (6 bases). Germline V gene lookup returns CDR1 MNHNS and CDR2 SASEGT. V was shortened by 7 bases and J by 2 bases, with 14 bases between the two germline ends. The CDR3 sequence is 14 residues long. CDR3 in amino acids: CASTPSRGNTEAFF. DNA of the CDR3: TGTGCCAGCACCCCCTCCAGGGGAAACACTGAAGCTTTCTTT.

This clonotype was observed a handful of times. V gene TRBV12-3 or TRBV12-4 combines with J gene TRBJ1-6, with 8 bases aligning to TRBD1. Losses at the gene ends were 6 bases for V and 6 bases for J; bases not matched to a gene: 22. There are 20 residues in the CDR3. CDR3: CASSYLLWTGIVRSNSPLHF. The CDR3 DNA follows: TGTGCCAGCAGCTACCTTTTGTGGACAGGGATAGTTCGGAGTAATTCACCCCTCCACTTT.

This clonotype was observed a handful of times. This chain uses TRBV10-3 with TRBJ1-6; 10 bases agree with TRBD1. Losses at the gene ends were 6 bases for V and 10 bases for J; bases not matched to a gene: 6. Per germline, CDR1 ENHRY and CDR2 SYGVKD. This CDR3 contains 14 residues. CDR3 bases: TGTGCCATCAGCCCGGGACAGGGGAAATCACCCCTCCACTTT. Translating it yields CAISPGQGKSPLHF.

This clonotype has a count of ten or more. The chain couples TRBV5-1 to TRBJ2-7; D might be TRBD1 (6 bases). Per the germline V gene, CDR1 is SGHRS and CDR2 is YFSETQ. V was trimmed by 0 bases and J by 3 bases, leaving 13 bases between them. The CDR3 length is 15 residues. CDR3 coding DNA: TGCGCCAGCAGCTTGGGGGCCAGGGGCCACTACGAGCAGTACTTC. It yields the protein CASSLGARGHYEQYF.

This clonotype was recorded at least ten times. The J gene is TRBJ2-1, the V gene TRBV4-3; TRBD2 aligns across 7 bases. Looked up from germline, CDR1 is LGHNA and CDR2 is YSLEER. Trimming took 1 base from V and 0 from J; bases not matched to a gene: 12. This CDR3 comprises 19 residues. The CDR3 loop is CASSQAKTGGPYSYNEQFF. The CDR3 DNA reads TGCGCCAGCAGCCAAGCGAAGACGGGGGGTCCCTACTCCTACAATGAGCAGTTCTTC.

This clonotype turned up a few times. The chain couples TRBV5-1 to TRBJ1-4; 10 nucleotides agree with TRBD1. This CDR3 is 16 amino acids long. Germline trimming cut 4 bases from V and 0 bases from J; bases unmatched to any gene: 3. Germline V lookup: CDR1 SGHRS, CDR2 YFSETQ. The CDR3 spells CASSAGTGATNEKLFF. The CDR3 region has the DNA TGCGCCAGCAGCGCTGGGACAGGGGCAACTAATGAAAAACTGTTTTTT. The full variable domain, its missing parts supplied by reference TRBV5-1 and TRBJ1-4, is KAGVTQTPRYLIKTRGQQVTLSCSPISGHRSVSWYQQTPGQGLQFLFEYFSETQRNKGNFPGRFSGRQFSNSRSEMNVSTLELGDSALYLCASSAGTGATNEKLFFGSGTQLSVL.

This clonotype was counted between two and nine times. The rearrangement uses TRBV20-1 and TRBJ2-1; D is possibly TRBD2 (7 bases). The CDR3 loop spans 16 amino acids. Trimming shortened V by 5 bases and J by 1 base, and 18 bases separated the two germline ends. Germline-derived CDR1 and CDR2 are DFQATT and SNEGSKA (reference sequence). The CDR3 coding sequence is TGCAGTGCTCTCGAGGTGGGGGGGCCTTCCTACAATGAGCAGTTCTTC. As protein: CSALEVGGPSYNEQFF.

This clonotype was seen more than once but under ten times. The V call is TRBV6-5, the J call TRBJ1-2; D may be TRBD1 (5 bases). The germline V and J ends were trimmed by 6 bases and 4 bases, with 15 bases remaining between them. The germline V gene has CDR1 MNHEY and CDR2 SVGAGI. The CDR3 consists of 14 residues. The CDR3 loop is CASRGTDRSYGYTF. CDR3 sequence (DNA): TGTGCCAGCAGAGGGACCGACAGAAGCTATGGCTACACCTTC.

This clonotype occurred a few times. The chain employs TRBV7-2 and TRBJ2-4, with TRBD2 as a possible D gene (5 bases). V was trimmed by 5 bases and J by 3 bases, leaving 14 bases between them. Germline assignment: CDR1 SGHTA and CDR2 FQGNSA. This CDR3 is 15 amino acids long. CDR3 region: CASSPSGVIKNIQYF. The CDR3 nucleotides are TGTGCCAGCAGCCCGAGCGGTGTCATCAAAAACATTCAGTACTTC.

The chain uses TRBV5-1 and TRBJ2-1; D possibly uses TRBD1 or TRBD2 (6 bases each). The CDR3 extends over 12 amino acids. The V end lost 6 bases, the J end lost 9 bases, and 13 bases lay between the germline ends. Germline V gene sequence: CDR1 SGHRS, CDR2 YFSETQ. The CDR3 reads CASTLGGREQFF. CDR3 nucleotide sequence: TGCGCCAGCACGCTTGGGGGGCGTGAGCAGTTCTTC.

This clonotype was detected only a few times. V is TRBV5-4 and J is TRBJ2-3; 7 bases match TRBD1. From germline, CDR1 is SGHNT and CDR2 YYREEE (reference sequence). This CDR3 contains 14 residues. V shed 4 bases and J 6 bases; nucleotides not matched to a gene: 8. This CDR3 is CASSVTGLLDTQYF. CDR3 bases: TGTGCCAGCAGCGTGACAGGGCTCCTTGATACGCAGTATTTT. Together with reference TRBV5-4 and TRBJ2-3, the CDR3 gives the full variable domain: ETGVTQSPTHLIKTRGQQVTLRCSSQSGHNTVSWYQQALGQGPQFIFQYYREEENGRGNFPPRFSGLQFPNYSSELNVNALELDDSALYLCASSVTGLLDTQYFGPGTRLTVL.